A selection of T cell receptor beta chains follows, all from one sample in a study of CD8 T cells in Susac syndrome. TCRdb independently ran MiXCR on the immunoSEQ multiplex PCR reads; one entry per CDR3 protein. The table shows about 120,000 distinct CDR3 sequences, with less than 95% occurring only once. Source material: CD4+ T cells from PBMCs. These receptors were taken from a human donor with multiple sclerosis. CDR3s include the opening cysteine and the closing phenylalanine or tryptophan. The D gene is left open where the match is weak. For some rows the clone size is stated as once, few or many, or as a class when expanded; others skip it.

cdr3_nt cdr3_aa cdr3_length v_call clone_size d_call j_call
TGTGCCAGCTCGTTTCAGTGGATCGGGGAGGAGACCCAGTACTTC CASSFQWIGEETQYF 15 TRBV18 NA NA TRBJ2-5
TGTGCCAGCGGCGGCGTGCACACCATATATTTT CASGGVHTIYF 11 TRBV12-3/TRBV12-4 NA NA TRBJ1-3
TGTGCCTCGGGACAGGGAACCTACGAGCAGTACTTC CASGQGTYEQYF 12 TRBV9 few TRBD1 TRBJ2-7
TGTGCCAGCAGTTACTCGACTTCTAGAAATGAGCAGTTCTTC CASSYSTSRNEQFF 14 TRBV6-6 NA NA TRBJ2-1
TGTGCCAGCAGCTTGGGGCAGGGGTCGGCTAAGACCCAGTACTTC CASSLGQGSAKTQYF 15 TRBV11-2 NA NA TRBJ2-5
TGTGCCTGGAGTAGAGATAGCACCGGGGAGCTGTTTTTT CAWSRDSTGELFF 13 TRBV30 NA NA TRBJ2-2
TGCAGTGCTAGAGCCCAAACAGCCACCGGGGAGCTGTTTTTT CSARAQTATGELFF 14 TRBV20-1 NA NA TRBJ2-2
TGTGCCAGCAGCCAAGAAGCCCGAGAGCAGTACTTC CASSQEAREQYF 12 TRBV3-1 NA NA TRBJ2-7
TGTGCCAGCAGTCCCGGGACCGGGGGAGGCTATGGCTACACCTTC CASSPGTGGGYGYTF 15 TRBV6-5 few NA TRBJ1-2
TGCGCCAGCAGCCCAGGTACGAACTCCAATCAGCCCCAGCATTTT CASSPGTNSNQPQHF 15 TRBV5-1 NA NA TRBJ1-5
TGTGCCAGCAGCTTATCGTCGACAGTGGAGGTGAATGAGCAGTTCTTC CASSLSSTVEVNEQFF 16 TRBV7-9 NA NA TRBJ2-1
TGCGCCAGCAGAATGGCGGCCGTTGTGAACACTGAAGCTTTCTTT CASRMAAVVNTEAFF 15 TRBV5-1 NA NA TRBJ1-1
TGTGCCAGCAGCGTTTATAGCGTCGGTGGGTCCTACGAGCAGTACTTC CASSVYSVGGSYEQYF 16 TRBV9 once NA TRBJ2-7
TGTGCCAGCAGTCCGGACAGGATTTATGGTGGCTACACCTTC CASSPDRIYGGYTF 14 TRBV12-3/TRBV12-4 NA TRBD1 TRBJ1-2
TGCAGTGCGACACAGGGGAGCTCCTACGAGCAGTACTTC CSATQGSSYEQYF 13 TRBV20-1 NA TRBD1 TRBJ2-7
TGCAGTGCCATGGAAGGCGGGGCTACCCAAGAGACCCAGTACTTC CSAMEGGATQETQYF 15 TRBV20-1 NA NA TRBJ2-5
TGTGCCAGCAGCCCATCCCCCGAGGGGGCTGGAGAGCAGTACTTC CASSPSPEGAGEQYF 15 TRBV7-2 NA TRBD1 TRBJ2-7
TGTGCCAGCAGCCCACAAGCGAACACCGGGGAGCTGTTTTTT CASSPQANTGELFF 14 TRBV7-3 NA NA TRBJ2-2
TGTGCCACCAGCAGAGGGGGACTAGAAAGAGATGAGCAGTTCTTC CATSRGGLERDEQFF 15 TRBV15 NA TRBD2 TRBJ2-1
TGTGCCAGCATGTCGGGGACCCAAGAGACCCAGTACTTC CASMSGTQETQYF 13 TRBV6-2/TRBV6-3 NA NA TRBJ2-5
TGTGCCAGCAGCGTAGAGGAGGGGCGGGAGACCCAGTACTTC CASSVEEGRETQYF 14 TRBV9 NA NA TRBJ2-5
TGCGCCAGCAGCTGGGGCGGCGGGAGTAAAAACATTCAGTACTTC CASSWGGGSKNIQYF 15 TRBV5-1 NA TRBD2 TRBJ2-4
TGTGCCAGCAGCCCGACTAGCGCGGTACACACAAATGAGCAGTTCTTC CASSPTSAVHTNEQFF 16 TRBV5-4 NA TRBD2 TRBJ2-1
TGCAGTGCTAGTAGGGGACAGGGGCCCCTTGTGCCGGGTGGCTACACCTTC CSASRGQGPLVPGGYTF 17 TRBV20-1 once TRBD1 TRBJ1-2
TGCAGCGTTGTTTTGCAGGGCGGAAGCAATCAGCCCCAGCATTTT CSVVLQGGSNQPQHF 15 TRBV29-1 NA NA TRBJ1-5
TGCAGCGGGTCGACAGGGGGGAGCACTGAAGCTTTCTTT CSGSTGGSTEAFF 13 TRBV29-1 NA TRBD1 TRBJ1-1
TGTGCCAGTGGGCGGGACAGGGTCCACTACACCTTC CASGRDRVHYTF 12 TRBV19 NA TRBD1 TRBJ1-2
TGTGCCTGGAGCGGGGTGCACTATGGCTACACCTTC CAWSGVHYGYTF 12 TRBV30 NA NA TRBJ1-2
TGCGCCAGCAGCCAAGGAACAGCCAGGAACACTGAAGCTTTCTTT CASSQGTARNTEAFF 15 TRBV4-3 NA NA TRBJ1-1
TGTGCCAGCAGTTACATTATCACAGGCCAAGAGACCCAGTACTTC CASSYIITGQETQYF 15 TRBV6-2/TRBV6-3 NA NA TRBJ2-5
TGTGCCAGCACCCTTCAGGGGGGCGCCAATTTTGCCACTGAAGCTTTCTTT CASTLQGGANFATEAFF 17 TRBV7-9 NA TRBD1 TRBJ1-1
TGTGCCAGCAGCTTAGCAGGGCGGTCTAGTCTCTATGGCTACACCTTC CASSLAGRSSLYGYTF 16 TRBV7-9 NA NA TRBJ1-2
TGTGCCAGCAGCCTCCTCTCTCTTCAGGGACAGTCCTACAATGAGCAGTTCTTC CASSLLSLQGQSYNEQFF 18 TRBV4-2 NA TRBD1 TRBJ2-1
TGTGCCAGCAGCTTAGCCAGCGTTCGGGATACGCAGTATTTT CASSLASVRDTQYF 14 TRBV7-9 NA NA TRBJ2-3
TGTGCCAGCAGTGACAAAACAGGGCGAGAGACCCAGTACTTC CASSDKTGRETQYF 14 TRBV2 NA NA TRBJ2-5
TGCGCCAGCAGACCCCCGGGTGGGCGAGGAGCCACAGATACGCAGTATTTT CASRPPGGRGATDTQYF 17 TRBV5-1 NA NA TRBJ2-3
TGTGCCAGCAGTTTAAAGCCCCCGGACAGGCCCTATAATTCACCCCTCCACTTT CASSLKPPDRPYNSPLHF 18 TRBV27 NA TRBD1 TRBJ1-6
TGTGCCAGCTCACCGGACTTGTACCAAGAGACCCAGTACTTC CASSPDLYQETQYF 14 TRBV18 NA NA TRBJ2-5
TGTGCCAGCAGTTCTGTGACAGGGATGGGGGGCTACACCTTC CASSSVTGMGGYTF 14 TRBV12-3/TRBV12-4 NA TRBD1 TRBJ1-2
TGTGCCAGCAGCCAAGGGGGAGTAGTATACGAGCAGTACTTC CASSQGGVVYEQYF 14 TRBV3-1 NA NA TRBJ2-7
TGTGCCAGCAGCTCCTTTGTAGGGAGTGGGGGGGCCAACGTCCTGACTTTC CASSSFVGSGGANVLTF 17 TRBV3-1 NA NA TRBJ2-6
TGTGCCAGCAGCCAACCGGGTCAGATTAACAATGAGCAGTTCTTC CASSQPGQINNEQFF 15 TRBV3-1 NA NA TRBJ2-1
TGCGCCAGCAGCGGGGGACAGGGGGCAGCCGGGGCCAACGTCCTGACTTTC CASSGGQGAAGANVLTF 17 TRBV5-1 NA TRBD1 TRBJ2-6
TGTGCCAGCAGTTTACTGCCGGGACAGGGTGGAAGCTACACCTTC CASSLLPGQGGSYTF 15 TRBV6-6 NA TRBD1 TRBJ1-2
TGTGCCAGCAGCACCCAGACAGGGAATCAGCCCCAGCATTTT CASSTQTGNQPQHF 14 TRBV7-9 NA TRBD1 TRBJ1-5
TGTGCCAGCAGACACAGGGGCCAAGAGACCCAGTACTTC CASRHRGQETQYF 13 TRBV3-1 NA TRBD1 TRBJ2-5
TGTGCCAGCAGTTTACGGGCGGGAGATACGCAGTATTTT CASSLRAGDTQYF 13 TRBV27 NA NA TRBJ2-3
TGTGCCAGCAGCTGGATGGACGGAAACACCATATATTTT CASSWMDGNTIYF 13 TRBV5-4 NA NA TRBJ1-3
TGTGCCTCGGCCACGGCGGGCTACGAGCAGTACTTC CASATAGYEQYF 12 TRBV2 few NA TRBJ2-7